The following is a T cell receptor beta chain sequence with its context. What it binds is not known. Method: immunoSEQ multiplex PCR; TCRdb's copy keeps in-frame clones and lacks some. The data show about 77,000 clones, roughly 90% seen once. This sample was taken from a study of T cell responses to AZD1222 COVID-19 vaccine. The length of the CDR3 is 15 residues. Germline-derived CDR1 and CDR2 are MNHEY and SVGEGT. V was clipped by 6 bases and J by 7 bases; unmatched bases: 13. Study results and caveats: Only after the peak T cell response were repertoires sampled.

The clonotype originates from an adult who received the AZD1222 COVID-19 vaccine. The starting material was peripheral blood, obtained 28 days after the second AZD1222 dose. The V and J genes are TRBV6-2 or TRBV6-3 and TRBJ1-1; 8 nucleotides line up with TRBD1. CDR3 in amino acids: CASSHAGTGQNEAFF. For the CDR3, the DNA is TGTGCCAGCAGCCACGCCGGGACAGGTCAAAATGAAGCTTTCTTT.